This T cell receptor beta chain was profiled in a study of T cells expressing NK-cell markers. Using the 5' RACE reads, TCRdb records one entry per CDR3 protein without DNA. The sample's table shows 450,000 to 600,000 distinct CDR3 sequences. This sequence originates from a man aged 18 to 35 in good health. Source material: blood T cells: a sorted CD56 or NKG2C T cell subset, CD4+ or CD8+ T cells, or bulk PBMC T cells (not recorded which).

The CDR3 region is CSVEPTQTGSTGELFF. The chain has TRBV29-1 and TRBJ2-2; with no DNA, the TCRdb D assignment of TRBD1 cannot be verified. The CDR3 loop spans 16 amino acids. Germline lookup yields CDR1 SQVTM and CDR2 ANQGSEA.